These 8 T cell receptor beta chains were sequenced from one sample in a study of shared clonotypes between healthy human individuals. Assay: immunoSEQ multiplex PCR; the TCRdb copy retains only in-frame clones and omits some. This table holds roughly 2.4 million clones, approximately 94% found once. Sequencing input: naive CD4+ T cells sorted from blood. Subset given: CD45RA+ positively selected. All receptors derive from a man aged 18 to 30 in good health.

A note on this clone: In the same sample, other DNA sequences code for this CDR3. This chain uses TRBV18 with TRBJ1-1; D call uncertain. V gave up 3 bases and J gave up 5 bases, with 10 bases separating them. This CDR3 has 13 residues. Germline CDR1 is KGHSH and CDR2 is LQKENI. The CDR3 nucleotides read TGTGCCAGCTCACCGGCGGAGCGGACTGAAGCTTTCTTT. This translates into CASSPAERTEAFF.

The chain links TRBV18 to TRBJ2-6, with 12 nucleotides matching TRBD2. The CDR3 runs 20 residues. J lost 0 bases, V lost 3 bases, and 9 bases had no gene match. CDR1 is KGHSH, CDR2 LQKENI, per germline. The chain's CDR3 is CASSPYPLAGGISGANVLTF. The CDR3 region has the DNA TGTGCCAGCTCACCTTATCCTCTAGCGGGAGGGATCTCTGGGGCCAACGTCCTGACTTTC. Based on the CDR3 plus reference TRBV18 and TRBJ2-6, the full variable domain is NAGVMQNPRHLVRRRGQEARLRCSPMKGHSHVYWYRQLPEEGLKFMVYLQKENIIDESGMPKERFSAEFPKEGPSILRIQQVVRGDSAAYFCASSPYPLAGGISGANVLTFGAGSRLTVL.

This chain uses TRBV11-2 with TRBJ2-7; 7 nucleotides agree with TRBD1. J was trimmed by 3 bases and V by 2 bases; bases with no gene match: 4. Germline-derived CDR1 and CDR2 are SGHAT and FQNNGV. The CDR3 length is 14 residues. The CDR3 loop is CASSLSRDSYEQYF. The CDR3, as DNA: TGTGCCAGCAGCTTATCCCGGGACAGCTACGAGCAGTACTTC.

Turning to this clone: This sample also contains other DNA sequences that code for the same CDR3. The chain is built from TRBV11-2 and TRBJ2-3; a weak D match, TRBD2 (6 bases). CDR1 is SGHAT and CDR2 is FQNNGV in the germline V gene. The V end was cut by 5 bases, the J end by 0 bases, with 12 bases between. The CDR3 sequence is 15 residues long. The CDR3 spells CASSLAGISTDTQYF. The CDR3 coding sequence is TGTGCCAGCAGCCTGGCGGGGATTAGCACAGATACGCAGTATTTT.

V and J are TRBV5-1 and TRBJ2-3; 8 bases are a match to TRBD1. V gave up 4 bases and J gave up 4 bases; unmatched junction bases: 14. Germline values: CDR1 SGHRS, CDR2 YFSETQ. This CDR3 has 17 amino acids. CDR3: CASSLGQGTPLADTQYF. In DNA, the CDR3 is TGCGCCAGCAGCCTTGGACAGGGAACCCCCCTCGCAGATACGCAGTATTTT.

The chain joins TRBV30 to TRBJ1-2; D unclear. Germline V gene lookup returns CDR1 GTSNPN and CDR2 SVGIG (reference sequence). This CDR3 is built from 11 residues. With 3 bases removed from V and 8 bases from J, the gap between germline ends came to 10 bases. CDR3 sequence reads: CAWRELEGYTF. DNA for the CDR3: TGTGCCTGGAGGGAACTGGAGGGCTACACCTTC.

CDR3 residues: CASSVSGGTGELFF. The CDR3, as DNA: TGCGCCAGCAGCGTCTCAGGGGGAACCGGGGAGCTGTTTTTT. The genes are TRBV5-1 and TRBJ2-2; 7 bases are shared with TRBD1. The CDR3 runs to 14 residues. Germline-derived CDR1 and CDR2 are SGHRS and YFSETQ. V was clipped by 4 bases and J by 5 bases; unmatched bases: 5.

The chain employs TRBV7-9 and TRBJ1-6, with TRBD1 as a possible D gene (6 bases). The CDR3 sequence is 18 residues long. The germline V gene has CDR1 SEHNR and CDR2 FQNEAQ (reference sequence). Trimming shortened V by 3 bases and J by 8 bases, and 23 bases separated the two germline ends. The CDR3 here is CASSLGRGVLGAYSPLHF. The CDR3 DNA reads TGTGCCAGCAGCTTGGGTAGGGGGGTTCTAGGAGCTTATTCACCCCTCCACTTT.